Listed below are T cell receptor beta chains from one sample, sequenced in a study of human T cells and chemical hapten exposure. TCRdb independently ran MiXCR on the 5' RACE reads; one entry per CDR3 protein. The sample holds around 100,000 distinct CDR3 sequences; 15% to 20% are singletons and the top ten take around 2.7%. The receptors stem from a human donor in good health. The CDR3 runs from the conserved cysteine through the conserved F or W. The D gene is left open where the match is weak. The size entry is marked missing in some rows and otherwise reads once, few, many or a size class.

>TRBV7-3|TRBD1|few|21|TRBJ2-6
CASSPLDYRGLPAAGANVLTF
TGTGCCAGCAGCCCTTTAGACTACAGGGGGCTCCCCGCGGCTGGGGCCAACGTCCTGACTTTC
>TRBV28|TRBD2|.|15|TRBJ2-7
CAWSTSGRARDEQYF
TGCGCCTGGTCGACTAGCGGGAGGGCCCGGGACGAGCAGTACTTC
>TRBV20-1|.|few|11|TRBJ1-3
CSARAGNTIYF
TGCAGTGCTAGAGCAGGAAACACCATATATTTT
>TRBV18|TRBD1|.|23|TRBJ1-5
CASSPGTGLFHERGLPANQPQHF
TGTGCCAGCTCACCCGGGACAGGGTTGTTTCATGAGAGAGGTTTACCGGCTAATCAGCCCCAGCATTTT
>TRBV27|.|.|14|TRBJ1-1
CASSLGAGGAEAFF
TGTGCCAGCAGTTTAGGTGCGGGAGGCGCTGAAGCTTTCTTT
>TRBV5-1|TRBD2|.|15|TRBJ2-7
CASSLGTSGFYEQYF
TGCGCCAGCAGCTTGGGGACTAGCGGTTTTTACGAGCAGTACTTC
>TRBV12-3/TRBV12-4|.|.|15|TRBJ2-5
CASSPRDITQETQYF
TGTGCCAGCAGTCCCCGTGACATAACCCAAGAGACCCAGTACTTC
>TRBV20-1|TRBD2|.|17|TRBJ2-7
CSARGSGSLRGWDEQYF
TGCAGTGCTAGGGGTAGCGGGAGTTTAAGGGGGTGGGACGAGCAGTACTTC
>TRBV3-1|.|once|15|TRBJ1-5
CASSPWAGPDQPQHF
TGTGCCAGCAGCCCCTGGGCAGGGCCCGATCAGCCCCAGCATTTT
>TRBV3-1|.|.|15|TRBJ2-1
CASSQGDSAYSEQFF
TGTGCCAGCAGCCAAGGGGACTCTGCCTACAGTGAGCAGTTCTTC
>TRBV28|TRBD2|few|17|TRBJ2-1
CASSLTPFWGGGDEQFF
TGTGCCAGCAGTTTAACCCCCTTCTGGGGGGGTGGGGATGAGCAGTTCTTC
>TRBV28|TRBD2|.|21|TRBJ2-3
CASSSPQGSGRAGWGADTQYF
TGTGCCAGCAGTTCCCCACAGGGTAGCGGGAGGGCCGGTTGGGGCGCAGATACGCAGTATTTT
>TRBV28|.|few|15|TRBJ2-1
CASSYGGAGYNEQFF
TGTGCCAGCAGTTACGGAGGGGCTGGCTACAATGAGCAGTTCTTC
>TRBV28|TRBD1|few|14|TRBJ2-3
CASRPGGRTDTQYF
TGTGCCAGCAGACCAGGGGGCCGCACAGATACGCAGTATTTT
>TRBV5-1|.|many|13|TRBJ2-5
CAVHFLYQETQYF
TGCGCAGTTCACTTCCTGTACCAAGAGACCCAGTACTTC
>TRBV6-6|.|.|14|TRBJ2-5
CASSYPGQQETQYF
TGTGCCAGCAGTTACCCTGGACAGCAAGAGACCCAGTACTTC